The 26 T cell receptor beta chains given below trace back to one sample, sequenced in a study of blood T cell repertoires in COVID-19. Sequencing used immunoSEQ multiplex PCR; TCRdb keeps in-frame clones, though not all of them. This table has some 100,000 clones, around 88% appearing once. The sequenced sample consisted of peripheral blood. The receptors here all came from a human donor in a cohort sampled during active COVID-19.

The genes are TRBV7-8 and TRBJ2-7; D remains ambiguous. In germline, CDR1 is SGHVS, CDR2 FQNEAQ. The V gene lost 5 bases and the J gene lost 1 base, with 3 bases spanning the gap. This CDR3 region has 11 residues. For the CDR3, the DNA is TGTGCCAGCAGCCTATCCTACGAGCAGTACTTC. Its protein is CASSLSYEQYF. The whole variable domain, filled in from reference TRBV7-8 and TRBJ2-7, reads GAGVSQSPRYKVAKRGQDVALRCDPISGHVSLFWYQQALGQGPEFLTYFQNEAQLDKSGLPSDRFFAERPEGSVSTLKIQRTQQEDSAVYLCASSLSYEQYFGPGTRLTVT.

V usage is TRBV11-2 and J usage is TRBJ2-3; no definite D call. This CDR3 spans 12 amino acids. From germline, CDR1 is SGHAT and CDR2 FQNNGV. V was cut by 5 bases and J by 0 bases, with 3 bases left in between. The CDR3 reads CASSTSTDTQYF. CDR3 coding DNA: TGTGCCAGCAGCACTAGCACAGATACGCAGTATTTT.

This chain joins TRBV5-1 and TRBJ2-3; D perhaps matches TRBD2 (5 bases). Trimming took 7 bases from V and 1 from J, leaving 10 bases between them. The CDR3 length is 13 residues. Germline values: CDR1 SGHRS, CDR2 YFSETQ. The CDR3 sequence is CASRTRGTDTQYF. CDR3 coding DNA: TGCGCCAGCCGCACGCGGGGCACAGATACGCAGTATTTT.

The V and J genes are TRBV19 and TRBJ2-7; 10 nucleotides align to TRBD2. V lost 7 bases and J lost 4; bases outside the gene matches: 4. This CDR3 comprises 13 residues. Germline lookup yields CDR1 LNHDA and CDR2 SQIVND (reference sequence). Written as DNA, the CDR3 is TGTGCCAGTAAGTCTAGCGGGAGTTACGAGCAGTACTTC. Translation: CASKSSGSYEQYF.

The V and J genes are TRBV3-1 (or the pseudogene TRBV3-2) and TRBJ1-4; TRBD1 aligns across 12 bases. The CDR3 runs to 17 residues. J was trimmed by 0 bases and V by 4 bases; bases with no gene match: 3. Germline V lookup: CDR1 LGHDT, CDR2 YNNKEL (reference sequence). CDR3 residues: CASSRGTGGATNEKLFF. The CDR3 nucleotides read TGTGCCAGCAGCCGGGGGACAGGGGGCGCAACTAATGAAAAACTGTTTTTT.

J is TRBJ2-7 and V is TRBV9, with 7 bases aligning to TRBD2. The V gene end was trimmed by 2 bases and the J gene end by 1 base; junction bases not matched to a gene: 6. CDR3 length: 15 amino acids. The germline CDR1 and CDR2 sequences are SGDLS and YYNGEE. The CDR3: CASSVLAGASYEQYF. The CDR3 DNA is TGTGCCAGCAGCGTCCTGGCGGGAGCGTCCTACGAGCAGTACTTC.

The V and J genes are TRBV6-4 and TRBJ2-3; D might be TRBD1 (5 bases). The CDR3 has 14 residues. The germline V gene has CDR1 MRHNA and CDR2 SNTAGT. V lost 3 bases and J 0 bases, leaving 7 bases between the germline ends. This CDR3 reads CASSDDSSTDTQYF. Written as DNA, the CDR3 is TGTGCCAGCAGTGATGACAGCAGCACAGATACGCAGTATTTT.

The J gene is TRBJ1-2, the V gene TRBV27; 10 nucleotides agree with TRBD1. This CDR3 region has 17 residues. Germline CDR1 reads MNHEY; CDR2 reads SMNVEV (reference sequence). The V segment lost 5 bases and the J segment 6 bases; nucleotides outside the gene matches: 15. CDR3 amino acids: CASSLRQGASTWHGYTF. In nucleotides, the CDR3 is TGTGCCAGCAGTCTAAGACAGGGGGCATCTACTTGGCATGGCTACACCTTC.

J is TRBJ1-4 and V is TRBV3-1 (or the pseudogene TRBV3-2); D might be TRBD1 (5 bases). This CDR3 has 15 amino acids. The germline gives CDR1 LGHDT, CDR2 YNNKEL (reference sequence). Trimming took 3 bases from V and 3 from J, leaving 11 bases between them. The CDR3, as DNA: TGTGCCAGCAGCCAGCCGACAGCAGCTAATGAAAAACTGTTTTTT. This codes for CASSQPTAANEKLFF.

The chain is built from TRBV6-5 and TRBJ1-5; 8 nucleotides match TRBD1. The J segment lost 5 bases and the V segment lost 5 bases, leaving 5 bases of the junction unmatched. CDR1 and CDR2 (germline): MNHEY, SVGAGI. This CDR3 is 14 amino acids long. CDR3 DNA: TGTGCCAGCAGTCAACAGGGGGGCCATCAGCCCCAGCATTTT. This sequence encodes CASSQQGGHQPQHF.

The CDR3: CASSLDLGSYEQYF. As DNA, the CDR3 is TGTGCCAGCAGTTTGGACTTGGGCTCCTACGAGCAGTACTTC. The chain is built from TRBV6-5 and TRBJ2-7; D might be TRBD2 (5 bases). CDR3 length: 14 residues. The germline CDR1 and CDR2 sequences are MNHEY and SVGAGI. Trimming cost V 4 bases and J 0 bases, with 10 bases left between them.

This clone occurred once. The chain uses TRBV19 and TRBJ2-4; 8 bases fit TRBD1. V lost 5 bases and J lost 1; bases outside the gene matches: 13. Germline loops: CDR1 LNHDA, CDR2 SQIVND (reference sequence). This CDR3 spans 18 amino acids. The CDR3 region is CASSSNYWTGRAKNIQYF. CDR3 coding DNA: TGTGCCAGTAGTTCCAACTATTGGACAGGGCGGGCCAAAAACATTCAGTACTTC.

V usage is TRBV7-2 and J usage is TRBJ2-1, with TRBD1 matching over 10 bases. CDR1 is SGHTA, CDR2 FQGNSA, per germline. The CDR3 has 14 amino acids. With 5 bases clipped from V and 10 bases from J, the junction kept 8 bases outside the gene matches. The CDR3 protein is CASSPGQGRGEQFF. CDR3 bases: TGTGCCAGCAGCCCGGGACAGGGGAGGGGGGAGCAGTTCTTC.

This clone came up once. The CDR3 region has the DNA TGTGCCAGCAGCCAATCCGGGGATGGACAGCCCCAGCATTTT. It codes for CASSQSGDGQPQHF. J is TRBJ1-5 and V is TRBV3-1 (or the pseudogene TRBV3-2); D unresolved. The V end was cut by 2 bases, the J end by 7 bases, with 12 bases between. CDR1 is LGHDT, CDR2 YNNKEL, per germline (reference sequence). There are 14 residues in the CDR3.

This sequence joins TRBV28 and TRBJ1-2, with a tentative D call TRBD1 (6 bases). Trimming took off 4 bases at V and 6 bases at J, with 12 bases between the two ends. This CDR3 is built from 13 residues. The germline V gene encodes CDR1 MDHEN and CDR2 SYDVKM. CDR3 region: CASSSTGRDGYTF. CDR3 coding DNA: TGTGCCAGCAGTTCCACAGGGCGAGATGGCTACACCTTC.

On this clone: At one of its ends the junction is not consistent with the germline gene, which may arise from a read error. The chain joins TRBV11-2 to TRBJ1-1, with 7 bases fitting TRBD1. Looked up from germline, CDR1 is SGHAT and CDR2 is FQNNGV. The CDR3 loop spans 12 amino acids. The DNA of the CDR3 is TGTGCCAGCAGCTTACGGGGGACAGACCCAAGATTT. The encoded protein is CASSLRGTDPRF. The variable domain in full, with the rest retrieved from reference TRBV11-2 and TRBJ1-1, is EAGVAQSPRYKIIEKRQSVAFWCNPISGHATLYWYQQILGQGPKLLIQFQNNGVVDDSQLPKDRFSAERLKGVDSTLKIQPAKLEDSAVYLCASSLRGTDPRFGQGTRLTVV.

This rearrangement joins TRBV2 to TRBJ2-5, with D possibly being TRBD2 (6 bases). Germline CDR1 reads SNHLY; CDR2 reads FYNNEI. The CDR3 consists of 16 residues. V lost 0 bases to trimming and J lost 4 bases, with 15 bases between them. DNA for the CDR3: TGTGCCAGCAGTGAAGCGAGTGGGAGGATAGGAGAGACCCAGTACTTC. The encoded protein is CASSEASGRIGETQYF.

This clone is a singleton in its sample. J is TRBJ2-7 and V is TRBV6-4; 10 bases agree with TRBD2. The CDR3 runs to 13 residues. Germline V gene data show CDR1 as MRHNA and CDR2 as SNTAGT. After removal of 10 bases from V and 0 bases from J, the junction contained 3 bases not matched to a gene. The CDR3, as DNA: TGTGCCATCGGGACTAGCGACTCCTACGAGCAGTACTTC. Its protein is CAIGTSDSYEQYF.

The chain carries TRBV2 and TRBJ2-5; 12 bases line up with TRBD1. Germline V CDR1 and CDR2: SNHLY, FYNNEI. Trimming at V came to 6 bases and at J to 7 bases, leaving 6 bases not matched to a gene. The CDR3 spans 14 residues. The CDR3: CASRPGQGAGTQYF. CDR3 in DNA: TGTGCCAGCAGACCGGGACAGGGGGCTGGGACCCAGTACTTC. The whole variable domain, remainder taken from reference TRBV2 and TRBJ2-5, is EPEVTQTPSHQVTQMGQEVILRCVPISNHLYFYWYRQILGQKVEFLVSFYNNEISEKSEIFDDQFSVERPDGSNFTLKIRSTKLEDSAMYFCASRPGQGAGTQYFGPGTRLLVL.

V usage is TRBV27 and J usage is TRBJ2-1; D not certain. The CDR3 is 18 amino acids. Germline V gene lookup returns CDR1 MNHEY and CDR2 SMNVEV (reference sequence). Trimming pared 8 bases from V and 0 bases from J, leaving 23 bases between. The CDR3 sequence is CASPPGLPWPSSYNEQFF. The CDR3 DNA follows: TGTGCCAGCCCCCCTGGGCTACCCTGGCCGAGCTCCTACAATGAGCAGTTCTTC.

The chain couples TRBV28 to TRBJ1-2, with D tentatively TRBD1 (5 bases). This CDR3 region has 16 residues. Germline values: CDR1 MDHEN, CDR2 SYDVKM. V dropped 3 bases and J dropped 8 bases, with 22 bases sitting between them. As DNA, the CDR3 is TGTGCCAGCAGTTTCTTGACACAGGCGGCGAGACGAGGCTACACCTTC. Translating gives CASSFLTQAARRGYTF.

This chain uses TRBV4-3 with TRBJ2-5, with 11 nucleotides matching TRBD2. The germline gives CDR1 LGHNA, CDR2 YSLEER. The junction had 4 bases not matched to a gene; V was cut back by 0 bases and J by 4 bases. The CDR3 spans 16 residues. In DNA form, the CDR3 reads TGCGCCAGCAGCCAAGATGGGCTAGCGGGAGGAGAGACCCAGTACTTC. Translation gives CASSQDGLAGGETQYF.

The V gene is TRBV6-5, the J gene TRBJ1-2, with D perhaps matching TRBD1 (6 bases). The V and J ends lost 6 bases and 8 bases respectively, with 16 bases between them. The germline CDR1 and CDR2 sequences are MNHEY and SVGAGI. The CDR3 totals 13 residues. CDR3 sequence reads: CASSLDRKGGYTF. For the CDR3, the DNA is TGTGCCAGCAGCTTGGACAGAAAGGGGGGCTACACCTTC.

The J gene is TRBJ2-7, the V gene TRBV3-1 (or the pseudogene TRBV3-2); D is undetermined. CDR3 length equals 16 residues. Between the trimmed V and J ends, which lost 4 bases and 6 bases, there was a span of 22 bases. Per the germline V gene, CDR1 is LGHDT and CDR2 is YNNKEL (reference sequence). The CDR3 sequence: CASSRRLAAVSVEQYF. The DNA for the CDR3 is TGTGCCAGCAGCCGCCGGCTGGCGGCAGTTTCCGTCGAGCAGTACTTC.

The chain employs TRBV27 and TRBJ2-1; 10 bases are shared with TRBD2. The CDR3 sequence is 14 residues long. Per the germline V gene, CDR1 is MNHEY and CDR2 is SMNVEV (reference sequence). V lost 7 bases, J lost 4 bases, and 4 bases stayed unmatched. The CDR3 sequence: CASISGRAYNEQFF. The DNA for the CDR3 is TGTGCCAGCATCAGCGGGAGGGCTTACAATGAGCAGTTCTTC.

This sequence joins TRBV21-1 and TRBJ1-1. TRBV21-1 is tagged as a pseudogene. The CDR3 consists of 20 residues. In DNA form, the CDR3 reads TGTGCCAGCCGCCCGGAGACCCGGTGGGCGGGGGTCGTGGGGTACACTGAAGCTTTCTTT. This sequence encodes CASRPETRWAGVVGYTEAFF.